This T cell receptor (beta chain) was captured by sequencing in a study of control samples from healthy donors and cancer patients (dated by TCRdb to about 2020). The CDR3 numbers 15 residues from cysteine through phenylalanine. Solely the CDR3 DNA is kept, with 45 bases framed from the first base. V is reduced by 5 bases and J by 0 bases, leaving a spacing of 10 bases between them. The germline V gene supplies CDR1 SGHVS and CDR2 FNYEAQ. For this clone: No cognate antigen has been identified for it. The record has no base qualities; no much larger clone is one base away.

Library method: the immunoSEQ multiplex PCR assay. TCRdb took over this immuneACCESS table, retaining in-frame rearrangements with V and J assigned. Such tables are incomplete; in checked studies, under half of the missing clones stem from an unresolved V gene, and the remainder is unexplained. This sample holds some 150,000 clones; 91% were observed only once. The ten largest account for approximately 1.4% of the sample. The sequenced sample consisted of blood. The chain joins TRBV7-6 to TRBJ1-4, with no D gene named confidently. This TCR derives from a woman in her 30s in good health. DNA sequence: TGTGCCAGCAGCCTGACACGAACAACTAATGAAAAACTGTTTTTT. It encodes CASSLTRTTNEKLFF.